Shown below are 14 T cell receptor beta chains from a single sample sequenced in a study of T cells in Graves' hyperthyroidism and ophthalmopathy (dated by TCRdb to the late 2010s). Library generation was performed with multiplex PCR. Sequencing took place on an Illumina HiSeq 2000. The TCR beta CDR3 regions were amplified from RNA transcripts. The TCR CDR3 was subjected to a first round of RT-PCR using the HTBI primer set and the Qiagen OneStep RT-PCR kit. TCRdb reran the public reads through fastp at Q25 and MiXCR, keeping productive beta chains. Each entry is one CDR3 protein sequence, shown with its most common DNA and genes. The sample includes about 290,000 distinct CDR3 sequences, with roughly 15% observed a single time. The ten largest clonotypes hold roughly 7.9% of the sample. Sequenced material: blood. The receptors stem from a woman aged 40 to 49 with Graves' hyperthyroidism.

This clonotype occurred many times. The chain couples TRBV2 to TRBJ1-4, with 8 bases matching TRBD1. V dropped 8 bases and J dropped 5; count of bases not matched to a gene: 7. The CDR3 has 14 residues. Germline loops: CDR1 SNHLY, CDR2 FYNNEI. Written as DNA, the CDR3 is TGTGCCAGCCGCCGGGACAGGATGAATGAAAAACTGTTTTTT. Translating it yields CASRRDRMNEKLFF.

At least ten counts were recorded for this clonotype. CDR3 residues: CATSREGQNQPQHF. Written as DNA, the CDR3 is TGTGCCACCAGCAGAGAAGGGCAAAATCAGCCCCAGCATTTT. The chain joins TRBV15 to TRBJ1-5; D ambiguous. This CDR3 is built from 14 residues. With 0 bases removed from V and 4 bases from J, the gap between germline ends came to 7 bases. Germline CDR1 reads LNHNV; CDR2 reads YYDKDF (reference sequence).

The chain employs TRBV12-3 or TRBV12-4 and TRBJ2-7, with D hard to call. The CDR3 has 17 amino acids. With 8 bases removed from V and 0 bases from J, the gap between germline ends came to 23 bases. CDR3 residues: CASSPPIPDHSSYEQYF. DNA of the CDR3: TGTGCCAGCTCACCACCGATCCCAGACCATAGCTCCTACGAGCAGTACTTC.

This clonotype was counted at least ten times. V gene TRBV10-3 combines with J gene TRBJ1-2, with TRBD1 as a possible D gene (5 bases). The CDR3 has 15 residues. Germline V CDR1 and CDR2: ENHRY, SYGVKD. The ends were cut back, 7 bases at V and 3 bases at J, with 18 bases in the middle. The chain's CDR3 is CAITAESWGDYGYTF. The CDR3 DNA sequence: TGTGCCATCACAGCTGAATCTTGGGGCGACTATGGCTACACCTTC.

This clonotype was picked up a small number of times. The chain uses TRBV20-1 and TRBJ2-7; 10 bases align to TRBD1. This CDR3 has 14 amino acids. Trimming removed 4 bases from V and 2 bases from J; junction bases left unmatched: 5. The germline V gene encodes CDR1 DFQATT and CDR2 SNEGSKA (reference sequence). In DNA, the CDR3 is TGCAGTGCTAACGACAGGGGGCCCACCTACGAGCAGTACTTC. Its protein is CSANDRGPTYEQYF.

The J gene is TRBJ2-2, the V gene TRBV7-2; TRBD2 agrees at 10 bases. J gave up 6 bases and V 3 bases, and 10 bases lay outside the gene matches. This CDR3 is 17 amino acids long. CDR1 is SGHTA, CDR2 FQGNSA, per germline. The CDR3 spells CASSLGGAGGAAGELFF. The CDR3 nucleotides are TGTGCCAGCAGCTTGGGTGGAGCGGGAGGGGCCGCCGGGGAGCTGTTTTTT.

This clonotype was picked up many times. The rearrangement links TRBV10-3 to TRBJ1-1; 9 bases align to TRBD1. CDR1 is ENHRY and CDR2 is SYGVKD in the germline V gene. Trimming took 7 bases from V and 0 from J; bases not matched to a gene: 3. CDR3 length: 14 residues. The CDR3 here is CAITRTGVNTEAFF. The CDR3 DNA is TGTGCCATCACAAGGACAGGGGTGAACACTGAAGCTTTCTTT.

This clonotype was seen many times. The rearrangement joins TRBV6-1 to TRBJ2-1; 7 nucleotides agree with TRBD1. The CDR3 loop spans 15 amino acids. V lost 5 bases to trimming and J lost 0 bases; unmatched junction nucleotides: 4. The germline gives CDR1 MNHNS, CDR2 SASEGT. The CDR3 is CASSYDRASYNEQFF. Written as DNA, the CDR3 is TGTGCCAGCAGTTACGACAGGGCCTCCTACAATGAGCAGTTCTTC.

This clonotype was observed a handful of times. V is TRBV19 and J is TRBJ1-1; D remains ambiguous. Germline V gives CDR1 LNHDA, CDR2 SQIVND (reference sequence). V lost 3 bases and J lost 6, with 14 bases in between. The CDR3 runs to 14 residues. The CDR3 nucleotides are TGTGCCAGTAGTATTTTTAGTGGGAGATCTGAAGCTTTCTTT. This gives the protein CASSIFSGRSEAFF.

This clonotype has a count of ten or more. V and J are TRBV28 and TRBJ1-1; the D is unclear. Trimming left V 0 bases short and J 1 base short, with 0 bases between. Germline lookup yields CDR1 MDHEN and CDR2 SYDVKM. CDR3 length: 12 residues. CDR3 protein: CASSLWNTEAFF. Written as DNA, the CDR3 is TGTGCCAGCAGTTTATGGAACACTGAAGCTTTCTTT.

At least ten counts were recorded for this clonotype. The V call is TRBV6-5, the J call TRBJ1-3; D unclear. The V and J ends lost 0 bases and 0 bases respectively, with 15 bases between them. Germline CDR1 and CDR2: MNHEY and SVGAGI. The CDR3 loop spans 18 amino acids. CDR3 DNA sequence: TGTGCCAGCAGTTACTCTCCCGCCCCCCCCGACTCTGGAAACACCATATATTTT. Protein product: CASSYSPAPPDSGNTIYF.

Ten or more counts support this clonotype. V usage is TRBV2 and J usage is TRBJ1-1, with D hard to call. Per the germline V gene, CDR1 is SNHLY and CDR2 is FYNNEI. The CDR3 is made up of 13 amino acids. The V and J ends lost 5 bases and 1 base respectively, with 8 bases between them. CDR3 in DNA: TGTGCCAGCAGTTACCAGGAGAACACTGAAGCTTTCTTT. This gives the protein CASSYQENTEAFF.

This clonotype was found many times. Here the CDR3 DNA reads TGCAGTGCTTCGCCAGGGTCAGCTAAAAATCAGCCCCAGCATTTT. It yields the protein CSASPGSAKNQPQHF. This chain uses TRBV20-1 with TRBJ1-5; possibly TRBD1 for D (5 bases). The CDR3 consists of 15 residues. In germline, CDR1 is DFQATT, CDR2 SNEGSKA (reference sequence). The V end lost 5 bases, the J end lost 4 bases, and 18 bases lay between the germline ends.

This clonotype was seen a few times. Possible read error: a much larger clone is one base away. The chain carries TRBV2 and TRBJ2-7, with TRBD1 matching 9 bases. The CDR3 runs to 15 residues. V gave up 7 bases and J gave up 5 bases; unmatched junction bases: 12. From germline, CDR1 is SNHLY and CDR2 FYNNEI. CDR3 region: CASNVGQGRLDEQYF. In nucleotides, the CDR3 is TGTGCCAGCAATGTAGGACAGGGGAGATTGGACGAGCAGTACTTC.